A selection of T cell receptor beta chains follows, all from one sample in a study of blood T cell repertoires in COVID-19. Some clones are missing from TCRdb's copy, which holds only in-frame ones; the method was immunoSEQ multiplex PCR. Among 160,000 or so clones, roughly 90% were seen once, and the ten largest hold about 3.9%. Input material: peripheral blood. Source of these receptors: a woman in her 70s with acute or convalescent COVID-19. Each CDR3 is given with its conserved first and last residue. Fields, in order: clone size, D gene, V gene, J gene, CDR3 DNA, CDR3 protein. A D gene is named only where the DNA matches it firmly. Only part of the rows carry a size: once, few, many, or a class if the clone is expanded.

>NA|NA|TRBV10-2|TRBJ1-6
TGCGCCAGCAGTGCCAAGACCCCGACAGAATCACCCCTCCACTTT
CASSAKTPTESPLHF
>NA|NA|TRBV3-1/TRBV3-2|TRBJ1-4
TGTGCCAGCAGCCAAGACTTACGAGGAGCACGCAAGACGAATGAAAAACTGTTTTTT
CASSQDLRGARKTNEKLFF
>few|TRBD2|TRBV10-3|TRBJ2-7
TGTGCCATCAGTGGAAAAACGGGACTAGCGGGATGGGAGCAGTACTTC
CAISGKTGLAGWEQYF
>NA|NA|TRBV5-5|TRBJ2-7
TGTGCCAGCAGCTTACGAACCGGGACAAGTCTGTACGAGCAGTACTTC
CASSLRTGTSLYEQYF
>NA|NA|TRBV4-3|TRBJ2-2
TGCGCCAGCAGCGTACACCCGGGGGACACCGGGGAGCTGTTTTTT
CASSVHPGDTGELFF
>few|TRBD1|TRBV15|TRBJ2-7
TGTGCCACCAGTCGGGACAGGGGGCTCGAGCAGTACTTC
CATSRDRGLEQYF
>few|NA|TRBV4-3|TRBJ2-7
TGCGCCAGCAGCCAGGCACGGGGGTTGGAGCAGTACTTC
CASSQARGLEQYF
>NA|TRBD1|TRBV2|TRBJ1-5
TGTGCCAGCAGAGGACAGGAGAATCAGCCCCAGCATTTT
CASRGQENQPQHF
>NA|NA|TRBV5-1|TRBJ1-1
TGCGCCAGCAGCTTGGGGTCGACAGGGAACACTGAAGCTTTCTTT
CASSLGSTGNTEAFF
>NA|NA|TRBV21-1|TRBJ1-5
TGTGCCAGCAGCAACCCCGGGACAGTGGGGATTAGCGGTCAGCCCCAGCATTTT
CASSNPGTVGISGQPQHF
>NA|NA|TRBV19|TRBJ2-1
TGTGCCAGTAGTACAGAAGGGGGTCGAAACAATGAGCAGTTCTTC
CASSTEGGRNNEQFF
>NA|NA|TRBV28|TRBJ1-2
TGTGCCAGCAGTTTAGGCGCAGGGTTCTATGGCTACACCTTC
CASSLGAGFYGYTF
>few|NA|TRBV7-2|TRBJ1-4
TGTGCCAGCAGCTTACCGGGGGGAGCTACTAATGAAAAACTGTTTTTT
CASSLPGGATNEKLFF
>NA|TRBD2|TRBV7-9|TRBJ2-7
TGTGCCAGCAGCTCGTCCGGGACTAGCGGGGTTTACGAGCAGTACTTC
CASSSSGTSGVYEQYF
>NA|NA|TRBV20-1|TRBJ1-2
TGCAGTGCTTCACAGGGTTATGGCTACACCTTC
CSASQGYGYTF
>NA|NA|TRBV19|TRBJ2-7
TGTGCCAGTAGCCCCTCCAGGGTCTCAACCCACGAGCAGTACTTC
CASSPSRVSTHEQYF
>NA|NA|TRBV6-6|TRBJ1-1
TGTGCCAGCAGTTCCGACAGTTACACTGAAGCTTTCTTT
CASSSDSYTEAFF
>few|TRBD2|TRBV3-1/TRBV3-2|TRBJ2-2
TGTGCCAGCAGCCAAGCCGGACTAGCTTGGACCGGGGAGCTGTTTTTT
CASSQAGLAWTGELFF
>NA|NA|TRBV7-9|TRBJ1-3
TGTGCCAGCAGCCCCGACGGGGGAAGCTCTGGAAACACCATATATTTT
CASSPDGGSSGNTIYF
>NA|TRBD1|TRBV6-2/TRBV6-3|TRBJ2-7
TGTGCCAGCAGTTCTTGGACAGGTCCTACCTACGAGCAGTACTTC
CASSSWTGPTYEQYF
>few|NA|TRBV19|TRBJ1-2
TGTGCCAGTAGTATCAAGACAGTCAACTATGGCTACACCTTC
CASSIKTVNYGYTF
>NA|NA|TRBV6-5|TRBJ1-1
TGTGCCAGCAGTTACGTCAGGGCGAACACTGAAGCTTTCTTT
CASSYVRANTEAFF
>once|TRBD1|TRBV15|TRBJ1-5
TGTGCCACCAGCAGAGCGTTGGCCAGACAGGGGGCAAATCAGCCCCAGCATTTT
CATSRALARQGANQPQHF
>NA|NA|TRBV5-4|TRBJ1-5
TGTGCCACCGCCGGAGGTCCAAGTAGCAATCAGCCCCAGCATTTT
CATAGGPSSNQPQHF
>once|TRBD1|TRBV2|TRBJ1-6
TGTGCCAGCAGTTCAGGGGGGCCGGGGAGCTCCTATAATTCACCCCTCCACTTT
CASSSGGPGSSYNSPLHF
>NA|NA|TRBV3-1/TRBV3-2|TRBJ1-4
TGTGCCAGCAGCCATTTGGGGCAGACTGCAACTAATGAAAAACTGTTTTTT
CASSHLGQTATNEKLFF
>NA|NA|TRBV5-4|TRBJ1-1
TGTGCCAGCAGCTTGGACGGGGAATATGAAGCTTTCTTT
CASSLDGEYEAFF
>NA|TRBD2|TRBV7-9|TRBJ2-3
TGTGCCGGTGTGACTAGCGGGGGAAACACAGATACGCAGTATTTT
CAGVTSGGNTDTQYF
>NA|TRBD2|TRBV4-3|TRBJ2-2
TGCGCCAGCAGCCCCACGGGCGGGGGGGCCTTCGGGGAGCTGTTTTTT
CASSPTGGGAFGELFF
>NA|NA|TRBV6-5|TRBJ2-3
TGTGCCAGCAGCCTATCTATACCTCGCACAGATACGCAGTATTTT
CASSLSIPRTDTQYF
>NA|TRBD1|TRBV18|TRBJ2-1
TGTGCCAGCTCACCCTCGGACAGGGGAAGATACAATGAGCAGTTCTTC
CASSPSDRGRYNEQFF
>NA|TRBD1|TRBV5-1|TRBJ2-3
TGCGCCAGCAGCTTGGCCGGACAGGGCAGCACAGATACGCAGTATTTT
CASSLAGQGSTDTQYF
>NA|NA|TRBV6-5|TRBJ2-5
TGTGCCAGCAGTTACTCGCAGGCCCAAGAGACCCAGTACTTC
CASSYSQAQETQYF